A single sample gave rise to the 19 T cell receptor beta chains below, sequenced in a study of T cell responses to AZD1222 COVID-19 vaccine. Using immunoSEQ multiplex PCR, the repertoire was profiled, and TCRdb retains in-frame clones only, with some absent. Of around 180,000 clones listed, 90% to 95% are singletons. The sequencing used peripheral blood, collected on day 0 of AZD1222 vaccination. The receptors derive from an adult in good health.

The chain recombines TRBV4-3 with TRBJ1-5; maybe TRBD1 (5 bases). Trimming took 0 bases from V and 5 from J, leaving 11 bases between them. The germline gives CDR1 LGHNA, CDR2 YSLEER. CDR3 length: 15 amino acids. The CDR3 spells CASSQDPGRDQPQHF. The DNA of the CDR3 is TGCGCCAGCAGCCAAGACCCAGGGCGGGATCAGCCCCAGCATTTT.

In its sample, this clone was seen once. The chain links TRBV29-1 to TRBJ1-1, with D possibly TRBD1 on 5 matching bases. The CDR3 contains 14 residues. V lost 6 bases, J lost 1 base, and 15 bases lay in between. CDR1 SQVTM and CDR2 ANQGSEA come from the germline V gene. CDR3 region: CSVDRDGWNTEAFF. For the CDR3, the DNA is TGCAGCGTCGACCGGGACGGTTGGAACACTGAAGCTTTCTTT.

The V call is TRBV7-3, the J call TRBJ2-4, with no clear D. The CDR3 has 12 amino acids. V was cut by 2 bases and J by 6 bases, with 5 bases left in between. The germline gives CDR1 SGHTA, CDR2 FQGTGA. The CDR3: CASSLGGNIQYF. The CDR3 DNA reads TGTGCCAGCAGCTTAGGTGGAAACATTCAGTACTTC.

V is TRBV5-8 and J is TRBJ2-1; a possible D gene is TRBD2 (6 bases). The CDR3 has 17 residues. CDR1 SGHTS and CDR2 YDEGEE come from the germline V gene. The V end lost 1 base, the J end lost 1 base, and 15 bases lay between the germline ends. CDR3 nucleotides: TGTGCCAGCAGCTTGCACGAAATAGCGGCATCCTACAATGAGCAGTTCTTC. Its translation is CASSLHEIAASYNEQFF.

The chain uses TRBV5-6 and TRBJ2-7; 10 nucleotides agree with TRBD1. CDR1 SGHDT and CDR2 YYEEEE come from the germline V gene. With V trimmed by 4 bases and J by 0 bases, 13 bases remained unmatched. The CDR3 contains 18 residues. The CDR3 DNA follows: TGTGCCAGCAGCCCCCGGGACAGGGGCCGTACGAGCTCCTACGAGCAGTACTTC. It encodes CASSPRDRGRTSSYEQYF.

J is TRBJ2-7 and V is TRBV3-1 (or the pseudogene TRBV3-2); D gene uncertain. V dropped 3 bases and J dropped 0 bases, with 9 bases sitting between them. Germline V lookup: CDR1 LGHDT, CDR2 YNNKEL (reference sequence). This CDR3 has 14 residues. CDR3 DNA sequence: TGTGCCAGCAGCCAGAACAGATCCTCCTACGAGCAGTACTTC. The encoded protein is CASSQNRSSYEQYF.

The V gene is TRBV28, the J gene TRBJ2-2; D is unclear. CDR3 length equals 18 residues. Looked up from germline, CDR1 is MDHEN and CDR2 is SYDVKM. V was clipped by 2 bases and J by 3 bases, with 19 bases between them. CDR3 nucleotide sequence: TGTGCCAGCAGTTTAGTTAGATTTGGCAGGATCTACACCGGGGAGCTGTTTTTT. Its translation is CASSLVRFGRIYTGELFF.

The DNA of the CDR3 is TGTGCCAGCAGCCCCCACAGGGCGCGAGACGAGCAGTACTTC. Amino acid sequence: CASSPHRARDEQYF. The chain combines TRBV28 with TRBJ2-7; D might be TRBD1 (6 bases). Germline values: CDR1 MDHEN, CDR2 SYDVKM. This CDR3 is built from 14 residues. The germline V and J ends were trimmed by 6 bases and 5 bases, with 17 bases remaining between them.

This clone has a count of ten or more. This chain links TRBV4-2 with TRBJ2-1; the match to TRBD2 covers 10 bases. The CDR3 loop spans 16 amino acids. After removal of 0 bases from V and 8 bases from J, the junction contained 7 bases not matched to a gene. In germline, CDR1 is LGHNA, CDR2 YNFKEQ. As DNA, the CDR3 is TGTGCCAGCAGCCAAGATGGGGCTAGCGGGAGTGATGAGCAGTTCTTC. It yields the protein CASSQDGASGSDEQFF.

V usage is TRBV18 and J usage is TRBJ1-5, with D unclear. The V end lost 4 bases, the J end lost 2 bases, and 12 bases lay between the germline ends. This CDR3 is built from 15 residues. Looked up from germline, CDR1 is KGHSH and CDR2 is LQKENI. CDR3 loop: CASSQLTRGNQPQHF. CDR3 nucleotide sequence: TGTGCCAGCTCACAACTAACAAGGGGCAATCAGCCCCAGCATTTT.

The chain recombines TRBV10-3 with TRBJ2-7; D could derive from TRBD1 or TRBD2 (5 bases each). Germline assignment: CDR1 ENHRY and CDR2 SYGVKD. Trimming left V 10 bases short and J 6 bases short, with 13 bases between. CDR3 length: 11 residues. CDR3 nucleotides: TGTGCCACGCAGGGCGGGCCCGAGCAGTACTTC. This codes for CATQGGPEQYF.

The rearrangement uses TRBV5-6 and TRBJ1-4, with D possibly matching TRBD1 (6 bases). In germline, CDR1 is SGHDT, CDR2 YYEEEE. The V and J ends lost 6 bases and 1 base respectively, with 13 bases between them. CDR3 length equals 15 residues. This CDR3 is CASTGQLRTNEKLFF. The CDR3 bases are TGTGCCAGCACCGGACAGCTCAGAACTAATGAAAAACTGTTTTTT.

This clone qualifies as medium-sized. The chain couples TRBV6-1 to TRBJ1-2; 11 bases match TRBD1. CDR3 size: 15 residues. Germline CDR1 and CDR2: MNHNS and SASEGT. J lost 7 bases, V lost 0 bases, and 4 bases had no gene match. CDR3 nucleotide sequence: TGTGCCAGCAGTGAAGCGGGGACAGGGGGGGTTGGCTACACCTTC. Its protein product is CASSEAGTGGVGYTF.

This clone has only one observation. The chain links TRBV10-3 to TRBJ1-1, with D tentatively TRBD1 (5 bases). Trimming took 8 bases from V and 5 from J, leaving 15 bases between them. This CDR3 contains 13 residues. Germline V gene lookup returns CDR1 ENHRY and CDR2 SYGVKD. DNA for the CDR3: TGTGCCATCGAACCGGGGGGTGGGACTGAAGCTTTCTTT. Amino acids: CAIEPGGGTEAFF.

The V call is TRBV19, the J call TRBJ1-5, with a tentative D call TRBD1 (6 bases). V was shortened by 6 bases and J by 5 bases, with 23 bases between the two germline ends. The CDR3 is 17 residues long. Germline values: CDR1 LNHDA, CDR2 SQIVND (reference sequence). The CDR3 spells CASRSGTSLQGYQPQHF. For the CDR3, the DNA is TGTGCCAGTAGGTCCGGGACAAGCCTACAAGGGTATCAGCCCCAGCATTTT.

The V call is TRBV29-1, the J call TRBJ2-5; maybe TRBD1 (8 bases). The germline V gene encodes CDR1 SQVTM and CDR2 ANQGSEA. The CDR3 sequence is 13 residues long. V was shortened by 6 bases and J by 5 bases, with 16 bases between the two germline ends. CDR3 sequence (DNA): TGCAGCGTCAGGACAGGGAGGGTGGAGACCCAGTACTTC. Amino acid sequence: CSVRTGRVETQYF. The entire variable domain, with the rest obtained from reference TRBV29-1 and TRBJ2-5, is as follows: SAVISQKPSRDICQRGTSLTIQCQVDSQVTMMFWYRQQPGQSLTLIATANQGSEATYESGFVIDKFPISRPNLTFSTLTVSNMSPEDSSIYLCSVRTGRVETQYFGPGTRLLVL.

The chain links TRBV6-5 to TRBJ2-1; D is ambiguous. CDR1 and CDR2 from the germline V gene are MNHEY and SVGAGI. The ends were cut back, 1 base at V and 0 bases at J, with 10 bases in the middle. The CDR3 has 16 residues. The DNA of the CDR3 is TGTGCCAGCAGTTACTACTTCCAGAGCTCCTACAATGAGCAGTTCTTC. Protein: CASSYYFQSSYNEQFF.

This clone was observed once. This chain joins TRBV19 and TRBJ2-7, with 9 bases aligning to TRBD2. CDR3 length: 13 residues. Germline assignment: CDR1 LNHDA and CDR2 SQIVND (reference sequence). V gave up 4 bases and J gave up 5 bases; unmatched junction bases: 3. CDR3 sequence (DNA): TGTGCCAGTAGTAGCGGGAGGGGCAACGAGCAGTACTTC. Residues: CASSSGRGNEQYF.

The V gene is TRBV20-1, the J gene TRBJ2-3; 12 bases map to TRBD2. Germline lookup yields CDR1 DFQATT and CDR2 SNEGSKA (reference sequence). The CDR3 is 11 amino acids. V trimming: 2 bases; J trimming: 15 bases; junction bases outside the gene matches: 3. CDR3 bases: TGCAGTGCTAGACTAGCGGGAGGGTTTTATTTT. This sequence encodes CSARLAGGFYF.